This TCR beta chain was observed in a study of post-analysis software for immune sequencing data. Study overall: The study covered relapsing-remitting, secondary progressive and progressive-relapsing courses of multiple sclerosis.

Carried by the TCR beta cDNA libraries were unique molecular identifiers. Starting from roughly 1 to 10 million T cells, the study yielded about 540,000 cDNA molecules. Via MiXCR, TCRdb re-called the PCR reads, giving one row per CDR3 protein. This sample has 700,000 to 900,000 distinct CDR3 sequences, with about 45% found just once. As to this clonotype: Antigen specificity is unknown.

With 0 bases removed from V and 6 bases from J, the gap between germline ends came to 11 bases. This CDR3 has 15 amino acids. The germline CDR1 and CDR2 sequences are MGHRA and YSYEKL. Study-level points and caveats: People with multiple sclerosis had a significantly lower normalized Chao1 diversity than controls did. Clustering by F measure revealed strong co-clustering among samples prepared together in one batch. A few TRBV segments occurring more often in patients than controls included TRBV5-6, TRBV5-1 and TRBV20-1.

The sample consisted of blood. The rearrangement uses TRBV4-1 and TRBJ2-2; D could derive from TRBD1 or TRBD2 (5 bases each). This receptor was identified in a girl between 10 and 17 years old with multiple sclerosis. CDR3 sequence: CASSQEGLAPGELFF. CDR3 nucleotides: TGCGCCAGCAGCCAAGAGGGGCTAGCCCCCGGGGAGCTGTTTTTT.